This T cell receptor beta chain was observed in a study of regulatory T cells in long-lasting Graves disease. Specified time point: newly diagnosed GD, antithyroid drugs for less than 3 months. The TCR library used RNA extracted from PBMCs. An endocrinology department located in Xi'an, China, was where the patients came from. Both iRepertoire HTBI primers and Arm-PCR of CDR3 regions were used to build the TCR beta libraries. MiXCR, run by TCRdb on the multiplex PCR reads, gives a single entry per CDR3 protein. Of about 540,000 distinct CDR3 sequences in the sample, approximately 12% were seen once. Germline V gene lookup returns CDR1 SNHLY and CDR2 FYNNEI. Trimming took 7 bases from V and 4 from J; bases not matched to a gene: 4. The CDR3 consists of 13 residues. This clonotype was picked up many times. These data also formed part of another study, on T cells in Graves' hyperthyroidism and ophthalmopathy. That study adds: An absence of ophthalmopathy progression within 18 months meant stable Graves' hyperthyroidism. Reasons for excluding patients were uncontrolled infection, other autoimmune disease, pregnancy or lactation. The study used the HTBI primer set for a first-round RT-PCR of the TCR CDR3.

The sequences come from peripheral blood mononuclear cells (PBMCs), collected at new diagnosis, from a patient treated with antithyroid drugs. This TCR came from a man aged 25-40 years with Graves disease. The V gene is TRBV2, the J gene TRBJ2-1, with 7 bases matching TRBD2. The CDR3 DNA reads as TGTGCCAGCAAGGCTAGCGGATACAATGAGCAGTTCTTC. Translated: CASKASGYNEQFF.